This TCR beta chain was documented in a study of response to subunit inactivated influenza vaccine. Whole-study results and caveats: Every seasonal influenza vaccination brings in few new T cells, the authors suggested.

As for this clonotype: Its matching antigen is unknown.

The germline V gene has CDR1 SGHDT and CDR2 YYEEEE. V gave up 1 base and J gave up 5 bases, with 14 bases separating them. The CDR3 is made up of 15 amino acids. MiXCR was run by TCRdb on the RT-PCR reads, yielding one entry per CDR3 protein. Of 500,000 or so distinct CDR3 sequences in the sample, 15% to 20% are singletons; the top ten hold less than 4%. The sample in question was CD4+ T cells sorted from PBMCs, obtained 23 months after vaccination. The chain combines TRBV5-6 with TRBJ2-3; D unresolved. The source is a man aged 45 to 70 who received an inactivated influenza vaccine. CDR3 DNA: TGTGCCAGCAGCTTGTTGAGCCTGGGCAAAGATACGCAGTATTTT. It translates to CASSLLSLGKDTQYF.